A single sample gave rise to the 23 T cell receptor beta chains below, sequenced in a study of blood T cell repertoires in COVID-19. The method was immunoSEQ multiplex PCR; TCRdb's version includes in-frame clones alone and lacks a portion of them. Of some 55,000 clones listed, 65% to 80% are singletons. Sequencing was performed on peripheral blood. These receptors originate from a man between 65 and 85 years old with active or convalescent COVID-19.

This clone came up many times. The V call is TRBV2, the J call TRBJ1-1; no reliable D call. Trimming removed 10 bases from V and 12 bases from J, with 21 bases in between. This CDR3 spans 12 amino acids. Germline assignment: CDR1 SNHLY and CDR2 FYNNEI. CDR3 residues: CAKQQAGKGTFF. In DNA, the CDR3 is TGTGCCAAGCAGCAGGCGGGAAAGGGAACTTTCTTT.

The V gene is TRBV24-1, the J gene TRBJ2-1, with a weak D call TRBD2 (6 bases). The CDR3 sequence is 17 residues long. V was shortened by 5 bases and J by 1 base, with 17 bases between the two germline ends. CDR1 is KGHDR and CDR2 is SFDVKD in the germline V gene. Here the CDR3 reads CATSGGQSGPSYNEQFF. The CDR3 DNA is TGTGCCACCAGTGGGGGTCAAAGCGGGCCTTCCTACAATGAGCAGTTCTTC.

The V gene is TRBV7-2, the J gene TRBJ2-7, with D perhaps matching TRBD2 (6 bases). Germline values: CDR1 SGHTA, CDR2 FQGNSA. The CDR3 spans 14 residues. With 3 bases removed from V and 0 bases from J, the gap between germline ends came to 9 bases. The CDR3 nucleotides are TGTGCCAGCAGCTTGAGCGGGCTCTCCTACGAGCAGTACTTC. This sequence encodes CASSLSGLSYEQYF.

This CDR3 reads CAWSVDRGTEAFF. The CDR3 DNA is TGTGCCTGGAGTGTAGACAGGGGAACTGAAGCTTTCTTT. The gene calls are TRBV30 and TRBJ1-1; 8 positions match TRBD1. After removal of 0 bases from V and 5 bases from J, the junction contained 2 bases not matched to a gene. CDR1 GTSNPN and CDR2 SVGIG come from the germline V gene (reference sequence). The CDR3 is 13 residues long. The full variable domain, completed using reference TRBV30 and TRBJ1-1, is SQTIHQWPATLVQPVGSPLSLECTVEGTSNPNLYWYRQAAGRGLQLLFYSVGIGQISSEVPQNLSASRPQDRQFILSSKKLLLSDSGFYLCAWSVDRGTEAFFGQGTRLTVV.

The V and J genes are TRBV29-1 and TRBJ2-2; 9 bases fit TRBD2. Per germline, CDR1 SQVTM and CDR2 ANQGSEA. V lost 2 bases to trimming and J lost 6 bases; unmatched junction nucleotides: 7. The CDR3 runs to 15 residues. The DNA of the CDR3 is TGCAGCGTTGAAAGCGGGGGGCTTGGTGCCGGGGAGCTGTTTTTT. This encodes CSVESGGLGAGELFF.

The chain uses TRBV27 and TRBJ1-2, with D possibly being TRBD1 (5 bases). There are 14 residues in the CDR3. Germline V gene sequence: CDR1 MNHEY, CDR2 SMNVEV (reference sequence). Between the trimmed V and J ends, which lost 6 bases and 6 bases, there was a span of 17 bases. CDR3 nucleotide sequence: TGTGCCAGCAGCCCGAGGGGACTGACCGATGGCTACACCTTC. Encoded protein: CASSPRGLTDGYTF.

The rearrangement links TRBV24-1 to TRBJ2-5; 7 bases align to TRBD1. V lost 3 bases, J lost 0 bases, and 6 bases stayed unmatched. The germline V gene has CDR1 KGHDR and CDR2 SFDVKD. CDR3 length equals 16 residues. CDR3 bases: TGTGCCACCAGTGATACCCGGACAGGCGACCAAGAGACCCAGTACTTC. Encoded protein: CATSDTRTGDQETQYF.

About this clone: Its ends do not fully match the called genes, so a read error is possible. The chain has TRBV4-2 and TRBJ2-7, with TRBD2 matching over 8 bases. There are 14 residues in the CDR3. In germline, CDR1 is LGHNA, CDR2 YNFKEQ. CDR3 nucleotides: TGTGCCAGCCGCCACGACGGGGGGGCCTACGAGCAGTACTTC. This gives the protein CASRHDGGAYEQYF.

This clone was counted a single time. The chain employs TRBV19 and TRBJ1-2; D unresolved. V lost 3 bases to trimming and J lost 1 base, with 12 bases between them. The germline gives CDR1 LNHDA, CDR2 SQIVND (reference sequence). The CDR3 is 15 amino acids. CDR3 DNA: TGTGCCAGTAGTATGTCCCGAGCGGATAACTATGGCTACACCTTC. Translation: CASSMSRADNYGYTF.

Comment on this clone: Other DNA sequences in the same sample also yield this CDR3. This chain joins TRBV5-1 and TRBJ1-1, with 11 bases lining up with TRBD1. The CDR3 covers 14 residues. The V and J ends lost 2 bases and 4 bases, in that order; junction bases with no gene match: 1. Germline CDR1 and CDR2: SGHRS and YFSETQ. The CDR3 region has the DNA TGCGCCAGCAGCTTCGGGACAGGGGGCACTGAAGCTTTCTTT. Translation: CASSFGTGGTEAFF.

This clone was observed a few times. The chain employs TRBV11-3 and TRBJ1-1; D is perhaps TRBD1 (6 bases). CDR1 and CDR2 from the germline V gene are SGHNT and YENEEA. Trimming left V 4 bases short and J 7 bases short, with 13 bases between. The CDR3 length is 13 residues. CDR3 loop: CASSSAGAGEAFF. DNA for the CDR3: TGTGCCAGCAGCTCGGCAGGGGCCGGTGAAGCTTTCTTT.

V is TRBV6-2 or TRBV6-3 and J is TRBJ1-2; TRBD1 agrees at 10 bases. CDR1 and CDR2 from the germline V gene are MNHEY and SVGEGT. The CDR3 is made up of 13 amino acids. Trimming at V came to 2 bases and at J to 8 bases, leaving 2 bases not matched to a gene. CDR3 coding DNA: TGTGCCAGCAGTTACGGACAGGGGGTCGGCTACACCTTC. Translating it yields CASSYGQGVGYTF.

The chain joins TRBV5-1 to TRBJ2-7; 9 bases map to TRBD1. V shed 4 bases, J shed 2 bases, and the junction held 10 bases outside the gene matches. The CDR3 totals 16 residues. The germline V gene has CDR1 SGHRS and CDR2 YFSETQ. CDR3 protein: CASSPNPGQGPYEQYF. The CDR3 DNA is TGCGCCAGCAGCCCAAACCCGGGACAGGGTCCCTACGAGCAGTACTTC.

This chain joins TRBV3-1 (or the pseudogene TRBV3-2) and TRBJ2-2, with 7 positions matching TRBD2. The ends lost 0 bases at V and 4 bases at J; junction bases unmatched: 2. The CDR3 is 15 amino acids. Germline loops: CDR1 LGHDT, CDR2 YNNKEL (reference sequence). CDR3 residues: CASSQERGFTGELFF. CDR3 coding DNA: TGTGCCAGCAGCCAAGAGCGGGGGTTCACCGGGGAGCTGTTTTTT.

This rearrangement joins TRBV7-9 to TRBJ1-2; 8 positions match TRBD1. The CDR3 loop spans 15 amino acids. In germline, CDR1 is SEHNR, CDR2 FQNEAQ (reference sequence). V trimming: 4 bases; J trimming: 6 bases; junction bases outside the gene matches: 10. The CDR3 reads CASSSDREVADGYTF. CDR3 in DNA: TGTGCCAGCAGCTCGGACAGGGAGGTGGCGGATGGCTACACCTTC.

V and J are TRBV9 and TRBJ2-1; 10 bases line up with TRBD2. V lost 3 bases and J lost 8; bases outside the gene matches: 5. The germline V gene encodes CDR1 SGDLS and CDR2 YYNGEE. This CDR3 spans 14 amino acids. The CDR3, as DNA: TGTGCCAGCAGCGCTAGCGGGAGTCAGGATGAGCAGTTCTTC. Amino acid sequence: CASSASGSQDEQFF.

This CDR3 is CASSQDRGMGYTF. The CDR3 DNA sequence: TGCGCCAGCAGCCAGGACAGGGGGATGGGCTACACCTTC. J is TRBJ1-2 and V is TRBV4-3, with TRBD1 identical over 10 bases. The CDR3 contains 13 residues. The V gene end was trimmed by 3 bases and the J gene end by 8 bases; junction bases not matched to a gene: 3. The germline V gene encodes CDR1 LGHNA and CDR2 YSLEER.

This clone occurred once. This rearrangement joins TRBV29-1 to TRBJ1-4; the D gene is possibly TRBD1 (5 bases). Per the germline V gene, CDR1 is SQVTM and CDR2 is ANQGSEA. Trimming removed 1 base from V and 7 bases from J, with 10 bases in between. The CDR3 runs to 13 residues. The CDR3 coding sequence is TGCAGCGTTGAAGGGCAGGGAGGTGAAAAACTGTTTTTT. Translation gives CSVEGQGGEKLFF.

This clone counts as medium-sized (0.01 to 0.1%). The chain joins TRBV11-1 to TRBJ1-6; D uncertain. From germline, CDR1 is SGHAT and CDR2 FQDESV (reference sequence). The CDR3 has 14 residues. Trimming stripped 2 bases from V and 7 bases from J, with 9 bases between. As DNA, the CDR3 is TGTGCCAGCAGCTTACGGGGAACGAATTCACCCCTCCACTTT. It translates to CASSLRGTNSPLHF.

Remarks on this clone: The same CDR3 can be traced to other DNA sequences in this sample. The rearrangement uses TRBV11-3 and TRBJ2-3; the match to TRBD2 covers 10 bases. Germline values: CDR1 SGHNT, CDR2 YENEEA. This CDR3 region has 16 residues. The V gene end was trimmed by 1 base and the J gene end by 1 base; junction bases not matched to a gene: 2. Written as DNA, the CDR3 is TGTGCCAGCAGCTTAGCCGGGACTAGCGGCACAGATACGCAGTATTTT. As protein: CASSLAGTSGTDTQYF.

The CDR3 DNA sequence: TGTGCCATCAGTGTTTTGGGGCTCGGTGAAGCTTTCTTT. This encodes CAISVLGLGEAFF. The chain has TRBV10-3 and TRBJ1-1, with a possible D match to TRBD1 (5 bases). The CDR3 length is 13 residues. Per the germline V gene, CDR1 is ENHRY and CDR2 is SYGVKD. V was trimmed by 4 bases and J by 7 bases, leaving 13 bases between them.

This chain uses TRBV4-2 with TRBJ2-7; D is perhaps TRBD2 (5 bases). Trimming took 4 bases from V and 0 from J, leaving 16 bases between them. There are 16 residues in the CDR3. Germline V gives CDR1 LGHNA, CDR2 YNFKEQ. For the CDR3, the DNA is TGTGCCAGCAGCCTTGGACTCCAACCGAGCTCCTACGAGCAGTACTTC. Protein: CASSLGLQPSSYEQYF.

The V and J genes are TRBV30 and TRBJ1-5; a possible D gene is TRBD1 (5 bases). Looked up from germline, CDR1 is GTSNPN and CDR2 is SVGIG (reference sequence). The CDR3 sequence is 14 residues long. The V and J ends lost 0 bases and 1 base respectively, with 7 bases between them. The CDR3 DNA reads as TGTGCCTGGAGTGTTGGGGGGAGCAATCAGCCCCAGCATTTT. It codes for CAWSVGGSNQPQHF.